This is a list of T cell receptor beta chains from one sample in a study of shared clonotypes between healthy human individuals. Assay: immunoSEQ multiplex PCR; the TCRdb copy retains only in-frame clones and omits some. The sample has 2 million to 2.5 million clones; 80% to 95% are singletons. The sample comprised naive CD4+ T cells from PBMCs. The receptors were gathered from a man between 18 and 29 years old in good health. Some clones in this sample may be carry-over from other donors' samples. CDR3s include the opening cysteine and the closing phenylalanine or tryptophan. A D gene is named only where the DNA matches it firmly.

TRBV27	TRBJ2-1	TRBD1	15	TGTGCCAGCAGTTTATGGGACAGGGAGTCTGGTGAGCAGTTCTTC	CASSLWDRESGEQFF
TRBV5-1	TRBJ1-2	TRBD1	16	TGCGCCAGCAGCTTGGGGGAGCGACAGGGATTCAGAGGCTACACCTTC	CASSLGERQGFRGYTF
TRBV16	TRBJ2-7	TRBD1	15	TGTGCCAGCAGCCGCACCGGGACAGGGGGCGCGGAGCAGTACTTC	CASSRTGTGGAEQYF
TRBV14	TRBJ2-7	.	15	TGTGCCAGCAGCCGCCGAGGGGGGACGACCTACGAGCAGTACTTC	CASSRRGGTTYEQYF
TRBV25-1	TRBJ2-2	TRBD2	16	TGTGCCAGCAGTGAATATAGCGGGACTGACACCGGGGAGCTGTTTTTT	CASSEYSGTDTGELFF
TRBV28	TRBJ2-7	.	15	TGTGCCAGCAGTTCCGGGGGAGCTGGCTTTTACGAGCAGTACTTC	CASSSGGAGFYEQYF
TRBV28	TRBJ2-1	.	12	TGTGCCAGTCACTCCGTGGGTAATGAGCAGTTCTTC	CASHSVGNEQFF
TRBV6-5	TRBJ2-7	.	16	TGTGCCAGCAGTTACGTTATCCCAAGGGGAGACGACCGGCAGTACTTC	CASSYVIPRGDDRQYF
TRBV7-2	TRBJ2-6	TRBD2	19	TGTGCCTCGGACAGGGGTATTAGCGGGAGGGGCCCCGGGGCCAACGTCCTGACTTTC	CASDRGISGRGPGANVLTF
TRBV27	TRBJ1-5	.	16	TGTGCCAGCAGAAACATGGGGGAGGGGCGCAATCAGCCCCAGCATTTT	CASRNMGEGRNQPQHF
TRBV5-5	TRBJ1-1	TRBD1	14	TGTGCCAGCAGCTTGGGAGGGACAGGAGTCAAGGGTTTCTTT	CASSLGGTGVKGFF